A selection of T cell receptor beta chains follows, all from one sample in a study of control samples from healthy donors and cancer patients. Clones were sequenced by immunoSEQ multiplex PCR, and TCRdb holds only the in-frame ones, with some missing. The sample gives 100,000 to 150,000 clones, approximately 92% of which show up once; 4.5% to 7% is in the top ten. The specimen sequenced was blood. The source of these receptors is a man between 18 and 35 years old in good health. The CDR3 runs from the conserved cysteine through the conserved F or W. A D gene is named only where the DNA matches it firmly. Rows may omit the clone size; those that give it use once, few, many or a size class.

D,size,V,J,DNA,CDR3
NA,NA,TRBV7-9,TRBJ1-4,TGTGCCAGCAGAAAAGGGGGTATTGGGGAAAAACTGTTTTTT,CASRKGGIGEKLFF
NA,few,TRBV10-1,TRBJ1-5,TGCGCCAGCAGTGAGTACCGAGGCCTATATAGCAATCAGCCCCAGCATTTT,CASSEYRGLYSNQPQHF
TRBD1,NA,TRBV14,TRBJ2-4,TGTGCCAGCAGCAGGCGGGACAGGGAGGTGGGCGCCAAAAACATTCAGTACTTC,CASSRRDREVGAKNIQYF
NA,NA,TRBV7-9,TRBJ1-3,TGTGCCAGCAGTGCCCCCTTACGGGGAAACACCATATATTTT,CASSAPLRGNTIYF
NA,NA,TRBV6-2/TRBV6-3,TRBJ2-7,TGTGCCAGCAGTTACGGGGACAAGGCCTACGAGCAGTACTTC,CASSYGDKAYEQYF
TRBD2,NA,TRBV11-2,TRBJ2-1,TGTGCCAGCAGCCCAGACCCAGCGGGGGGACAGCAGTTCTTC,CASSPDPAGGQQFF
TRBD1,NA,TRBV27,TRBJ1-2,TGTGCCAGCAGTTTATCCGGGACAGGGAACTATGGCTACACCTTC,CASSLSGTGNYGYTF
TRBD1,NA,TRBV2,TRBJ1-6,TGTGCCAGCAGTACCTGGACAGGGGGCTTGGGCTCACCCCTCCACTTT,CASSTWTGGLGSPLHF
NA,once,TRBV30,TRBJ2-7,TGTGCCTGGAGTGCGGGACTGAGCTACGAGCAGTACTTC,CAWSAGLSYEQYF
TRBD1,once,TRBV9,TRBJ1-2,TGTGCCAGCAGCTCCCGCCGACAGGGGAGGGGGGGATATGGCTACACCTTC,CASSSRRQGRGGYGYTF
NA,NA,TRBV6-5,TRBJ1-2,TGTGCCAGCAGGTTCTTAGGGCTGGGCTATGGCTACACCTTC,CASRFLGLGYGYTF